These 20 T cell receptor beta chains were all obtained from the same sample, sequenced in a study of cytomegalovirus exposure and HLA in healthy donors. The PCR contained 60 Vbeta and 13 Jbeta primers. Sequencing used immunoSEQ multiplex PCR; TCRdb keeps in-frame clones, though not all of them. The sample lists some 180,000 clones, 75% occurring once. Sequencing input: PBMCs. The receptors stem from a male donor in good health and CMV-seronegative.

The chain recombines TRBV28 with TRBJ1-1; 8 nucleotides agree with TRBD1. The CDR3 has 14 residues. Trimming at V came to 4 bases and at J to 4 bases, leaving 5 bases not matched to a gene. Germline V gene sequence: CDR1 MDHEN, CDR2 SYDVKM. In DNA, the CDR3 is TGTGCCAGCAGTTCACAGGGGGAGGGCACTGAAGCTTTCTTT. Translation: CASSSQGEGTEAFF. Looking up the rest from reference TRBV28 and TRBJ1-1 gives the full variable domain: DVKVTQSSRYLVKRTGEKVFLECVQDMDHENMFWYRQDPGLGLRLIYFSYDVKMKEKGDIPEGYSVSREKKERFSLILESASTNQTSMYLCASSSQGEGTEAFFGQGTRLTVV.

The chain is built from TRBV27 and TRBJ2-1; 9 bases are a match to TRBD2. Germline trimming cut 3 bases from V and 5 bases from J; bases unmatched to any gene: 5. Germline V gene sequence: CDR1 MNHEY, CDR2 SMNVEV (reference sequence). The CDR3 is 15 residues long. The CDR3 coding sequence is TGTGCCAGCAGTTTCGGGGCTAGCGGGGACAATGAGCAGTTCTTC. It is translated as CASSFGASGDNEQFF.

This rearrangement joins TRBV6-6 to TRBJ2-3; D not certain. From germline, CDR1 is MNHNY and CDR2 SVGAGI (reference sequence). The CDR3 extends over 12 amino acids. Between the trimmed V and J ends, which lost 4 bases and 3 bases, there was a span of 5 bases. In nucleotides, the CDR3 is TGTGCCAGCAGTTTATCTACAGATACGCAGTATTTT. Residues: CASSLSTDTQYF.

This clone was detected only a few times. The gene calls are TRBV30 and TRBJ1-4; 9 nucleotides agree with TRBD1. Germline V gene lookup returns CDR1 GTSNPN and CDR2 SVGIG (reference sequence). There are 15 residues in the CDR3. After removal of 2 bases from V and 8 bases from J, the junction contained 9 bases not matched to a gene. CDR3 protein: CAWSTKQGAGEKLFF. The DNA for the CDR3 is TGTGCCTGGAGTACGAAACAGGGGGCAGGGGAAAAACTGTTTTTT.

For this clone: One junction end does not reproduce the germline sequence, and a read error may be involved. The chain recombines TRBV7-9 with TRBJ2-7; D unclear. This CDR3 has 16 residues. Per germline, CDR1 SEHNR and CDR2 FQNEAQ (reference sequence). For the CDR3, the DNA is TGTTCCAGCAGCCCGGTGGCGGTGAGAGGTATGGACGAGCAGTACTTC. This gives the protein CSSSPVAVRGMDEQYF.

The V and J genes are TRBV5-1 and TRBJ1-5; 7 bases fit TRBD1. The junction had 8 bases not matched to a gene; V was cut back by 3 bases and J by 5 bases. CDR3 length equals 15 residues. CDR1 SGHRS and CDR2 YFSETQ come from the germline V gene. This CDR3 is CASSWGTDADQPQHF. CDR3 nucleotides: TGCGCCAGCAGCTGGGGGACAGACGCCGATCAGCCCCAGCATTTT.

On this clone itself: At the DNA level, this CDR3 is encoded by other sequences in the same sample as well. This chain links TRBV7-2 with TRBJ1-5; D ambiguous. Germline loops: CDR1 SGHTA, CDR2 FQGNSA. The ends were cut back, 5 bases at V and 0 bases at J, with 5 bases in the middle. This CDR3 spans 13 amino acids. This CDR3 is CASSLSSNQPQHF. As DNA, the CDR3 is TGTGCCAGCAGCCTCAGTAGCAATCAGCCCCAGCATTTT.

CDR3 amino acids: CASSMPRTASGNTIYF. The CDR3 DNA sequence: TGTGCCAGTAGTATGCCCAGGACAGCCTCTGGAAACACCATATATTTT. The genes are TRBV19 and TRBJ1-3; a possible D gene is TRBD1 (6 bases). This CDR3 contains 16 residues. In germline, CDR1 is LNHDA, CDR2 SQIVND (reference sequence). V dropped 3 bases and J dropped 0 bases, with 12 bases sitting between them.

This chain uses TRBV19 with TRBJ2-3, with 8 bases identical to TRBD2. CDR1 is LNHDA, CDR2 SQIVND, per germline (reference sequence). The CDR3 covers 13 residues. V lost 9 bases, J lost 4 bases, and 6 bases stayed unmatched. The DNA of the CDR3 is TGTGCCAGCGGGAGGGGTAGGGCAGATACGCAGTATTTT. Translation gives CASGRGRADTQYF.

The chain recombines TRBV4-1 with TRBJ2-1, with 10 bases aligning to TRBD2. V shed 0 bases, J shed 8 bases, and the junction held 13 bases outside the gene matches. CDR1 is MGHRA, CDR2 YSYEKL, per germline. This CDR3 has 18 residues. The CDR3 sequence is CASSQDLAASGSRDEQFF. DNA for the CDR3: TGCGCCAGCAGCCAAGATCTCGCGGCTAGCGGGAGTCGGGATGAGCAGTTCTTC.

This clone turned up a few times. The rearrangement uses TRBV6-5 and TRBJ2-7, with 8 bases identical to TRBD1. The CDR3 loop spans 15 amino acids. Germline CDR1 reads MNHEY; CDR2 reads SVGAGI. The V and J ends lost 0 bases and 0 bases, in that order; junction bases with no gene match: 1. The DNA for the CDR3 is TGTGCCAGCAGTTACTCGACAGGGGCCTCCTACGAGCAGTACTTC. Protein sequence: CASSYSTGASYEQYF.

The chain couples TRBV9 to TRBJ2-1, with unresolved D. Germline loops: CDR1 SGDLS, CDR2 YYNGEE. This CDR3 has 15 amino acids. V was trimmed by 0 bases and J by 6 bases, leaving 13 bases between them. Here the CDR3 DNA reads TGTGCCAGCAGCGTAGCAGAAACCCCACGCAATGAGCAGTTCTTC. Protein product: CASSVAETPRNEQFF.

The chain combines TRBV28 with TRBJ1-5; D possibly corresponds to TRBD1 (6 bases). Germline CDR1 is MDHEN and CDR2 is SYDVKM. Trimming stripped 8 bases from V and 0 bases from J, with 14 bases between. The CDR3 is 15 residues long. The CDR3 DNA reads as TGTGCCAGCGACAGGCCGACCGTTAGCAATCAGCCCCAGCATTTT. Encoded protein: CASDRPTVSNQPQHF. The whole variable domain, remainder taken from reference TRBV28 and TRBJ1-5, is DVKVTQSSRYLVKRTGEKVFLECVQDMDHENMFWYRQDPGLGLRLIYFSYDVKMKEKGDIPEGYSVSREKKERFSLILESASTNQTSMYLCASDRPTVSNQPQHFGDGTRLSIL.

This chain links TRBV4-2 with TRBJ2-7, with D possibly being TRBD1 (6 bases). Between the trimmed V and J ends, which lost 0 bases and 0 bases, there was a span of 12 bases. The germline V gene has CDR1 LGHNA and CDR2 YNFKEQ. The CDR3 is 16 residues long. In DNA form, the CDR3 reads TGTGCCAGCAGCCAAGAACGCGGACAGTTCTCCTACGAGCAGTACTTC. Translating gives CASSQERGQFSYEQYF.

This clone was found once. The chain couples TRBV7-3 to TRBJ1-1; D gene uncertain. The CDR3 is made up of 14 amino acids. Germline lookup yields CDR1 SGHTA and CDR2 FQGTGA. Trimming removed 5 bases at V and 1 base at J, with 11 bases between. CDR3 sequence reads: CASSQGAGNTEAFF. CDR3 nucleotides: TGTGCCAGCAGCCAAGGAGCGGGGAACACTGAAGCTTTCTTT.

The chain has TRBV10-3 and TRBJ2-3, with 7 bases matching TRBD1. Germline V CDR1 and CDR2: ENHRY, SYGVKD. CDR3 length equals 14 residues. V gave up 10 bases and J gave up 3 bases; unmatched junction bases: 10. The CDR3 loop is CASRQGKFTDTQYF. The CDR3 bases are TGTGCCAGCCGACAGGGAAAGTTTACAGATACGCAGTATTTT.

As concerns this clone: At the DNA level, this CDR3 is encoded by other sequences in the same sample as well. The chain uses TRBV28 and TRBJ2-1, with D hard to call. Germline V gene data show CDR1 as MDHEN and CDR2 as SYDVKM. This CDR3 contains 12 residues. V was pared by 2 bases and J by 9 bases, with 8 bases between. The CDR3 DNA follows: TGTGCCAGCAGTTTAGCAGGCATTGAGCAGTTCTTC. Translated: CASSLAGIEQFF.

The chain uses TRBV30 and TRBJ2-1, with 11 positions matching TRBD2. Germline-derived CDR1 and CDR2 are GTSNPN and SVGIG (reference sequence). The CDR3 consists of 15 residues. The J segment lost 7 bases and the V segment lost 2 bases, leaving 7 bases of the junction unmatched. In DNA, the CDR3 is TGTGCCTGGAGTTTGGGACTAGCGGATGGTAATGAGCAGTTCTTC. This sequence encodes CAWSLGLADGNEQFF. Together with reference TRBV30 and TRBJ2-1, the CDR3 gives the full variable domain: SQTIHQWPATLVQPVGSPLSLECTVEGTSNPNLYWYRQAAGRGLQLLFYSVGIGQISSEVPQNLSASRPQDRQFILSSKKLLLSDSGFYLCAWSLGLADGNEQFFGPGTRLTVL.

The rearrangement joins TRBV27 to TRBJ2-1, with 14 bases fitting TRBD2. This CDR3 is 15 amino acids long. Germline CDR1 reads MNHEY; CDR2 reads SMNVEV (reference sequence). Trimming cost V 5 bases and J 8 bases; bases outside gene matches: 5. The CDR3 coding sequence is TGTGCCAGCAGTCCCCGACTAGCGGGAGGGCATGAGCAGTTCTTC. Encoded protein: CASSPRLAGGHEQFF.

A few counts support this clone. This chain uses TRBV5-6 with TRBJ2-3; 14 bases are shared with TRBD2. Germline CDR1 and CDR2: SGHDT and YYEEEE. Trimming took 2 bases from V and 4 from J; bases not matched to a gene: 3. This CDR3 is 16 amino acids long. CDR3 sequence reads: CASSFGLAGGADTQYF. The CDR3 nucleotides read TGTGCCAGCAGCTTTGGACTAGCGGGAGGAGCAGATACGCAGTATTTT.